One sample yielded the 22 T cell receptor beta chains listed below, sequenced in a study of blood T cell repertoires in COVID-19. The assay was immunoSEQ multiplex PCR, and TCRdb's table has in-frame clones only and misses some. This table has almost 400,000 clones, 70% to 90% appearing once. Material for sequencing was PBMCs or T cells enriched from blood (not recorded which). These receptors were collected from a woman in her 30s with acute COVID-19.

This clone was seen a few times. In DNA, the CDR3 is TGTGCCAGTAGTTATGATTCTAGGAACACTGAAGCTTTCTTT. Translating gives CASSYDSRNTEAFF. This chain joins TRBV19 and TRBJ1-1; D uncertain. Trimming removed 5 bases at V and 1 base at J, with 11 bases between. The germline gives CDR1 LNHDA, CDR2 SQIVND (reference sequence). The CDR3 spans 14 residues.

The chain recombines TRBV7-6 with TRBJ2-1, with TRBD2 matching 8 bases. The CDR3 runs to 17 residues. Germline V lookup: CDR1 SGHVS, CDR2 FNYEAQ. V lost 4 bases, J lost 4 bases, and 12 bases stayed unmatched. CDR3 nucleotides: TGTGCCAGCAGCTCGAAAGTCGGGGGGGCCCAGTACAATGAGCAGTTCTTC. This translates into CASSSKVGGAQYNEQFF.

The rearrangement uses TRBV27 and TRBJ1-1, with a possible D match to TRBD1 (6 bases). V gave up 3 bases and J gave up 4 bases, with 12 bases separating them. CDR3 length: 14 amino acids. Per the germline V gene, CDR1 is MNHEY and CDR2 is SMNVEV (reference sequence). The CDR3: CASSFSAGATEAFF. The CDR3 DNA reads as TGTGCCAGCAGTTTTTCGGCAGGGGCCACTGAAGCTTTCTTT.

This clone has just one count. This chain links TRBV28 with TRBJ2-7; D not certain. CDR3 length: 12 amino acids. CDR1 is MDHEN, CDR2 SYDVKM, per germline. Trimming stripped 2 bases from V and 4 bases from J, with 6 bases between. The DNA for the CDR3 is TGTGCCAGCAGTTTAAGTGCGTACGAGCAGTACTTC. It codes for CASSLSAYEQYF.

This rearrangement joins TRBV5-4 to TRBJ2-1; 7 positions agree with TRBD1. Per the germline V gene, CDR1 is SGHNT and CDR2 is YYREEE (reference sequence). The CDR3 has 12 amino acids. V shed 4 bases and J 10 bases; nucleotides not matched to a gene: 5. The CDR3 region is CASSQGQTEQFF. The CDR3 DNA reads TGTGCCAGCAGCCAGGGACAGACGGAGCAGTTCTTC. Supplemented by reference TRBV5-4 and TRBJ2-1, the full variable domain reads ETGVTQSPTHLIKTRGQQVTLRCSSQSGHNTVSWYQQALGQGPQFIFQYYREEENGRGNFPPRFSGLQFPNYSSELNVNALELDDSALYLCASSQGQTEQFFGPGTRLTVL.

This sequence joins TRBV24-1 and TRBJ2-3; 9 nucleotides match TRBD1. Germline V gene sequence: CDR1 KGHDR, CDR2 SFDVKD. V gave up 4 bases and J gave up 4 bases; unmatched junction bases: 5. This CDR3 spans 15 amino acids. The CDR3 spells CATSETGQGADTQYF. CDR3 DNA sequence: TGTGCCACCAGTGAAACGGGACAGGGTGCAGATACGCAGTATTTT.

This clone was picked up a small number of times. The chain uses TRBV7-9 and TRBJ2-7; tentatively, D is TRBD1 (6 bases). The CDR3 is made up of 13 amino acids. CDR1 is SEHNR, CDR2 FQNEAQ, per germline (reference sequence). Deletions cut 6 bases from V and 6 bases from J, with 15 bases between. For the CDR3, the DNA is TGTGCCAGCAGTGTCCATCTGGGGGCCGAGCAGTACTTC. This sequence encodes CASSVHLGAEQYF.

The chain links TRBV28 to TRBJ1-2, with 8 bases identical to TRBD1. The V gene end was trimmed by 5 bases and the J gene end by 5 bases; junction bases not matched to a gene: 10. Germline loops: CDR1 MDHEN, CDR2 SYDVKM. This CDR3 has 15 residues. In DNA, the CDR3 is TGTGCCAGCAGTGATGATCGGACAGGGTGGTATGGCTACACCTTC. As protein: CASSDDRTGWYGYTF.

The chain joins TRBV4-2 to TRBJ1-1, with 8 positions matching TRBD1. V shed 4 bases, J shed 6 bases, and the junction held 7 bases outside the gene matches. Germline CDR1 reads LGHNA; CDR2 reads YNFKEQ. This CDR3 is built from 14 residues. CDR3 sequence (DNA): TGTGCCAGCAGCCTACAACAGGGGGACCCTGAAGCTTTCTTT. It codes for CASSLQQGDPEAFF.

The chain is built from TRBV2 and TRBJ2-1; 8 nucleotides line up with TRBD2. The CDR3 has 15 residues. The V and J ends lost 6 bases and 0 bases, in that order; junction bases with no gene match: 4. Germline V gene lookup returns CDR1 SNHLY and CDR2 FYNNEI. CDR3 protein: CASSGGVSSYNEQFF. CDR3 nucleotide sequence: TGTGCCAGCAGCGGGGGGGTTAGCTCCTACAATGAGCAGTTCTTC.

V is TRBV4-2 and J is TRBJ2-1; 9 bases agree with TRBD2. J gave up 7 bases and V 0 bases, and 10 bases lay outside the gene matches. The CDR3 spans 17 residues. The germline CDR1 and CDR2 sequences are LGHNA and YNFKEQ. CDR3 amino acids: CASSQEGWLAGRNEQFF. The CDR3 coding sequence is TGTGCCAGCAGCCAAGAAGGGTGGCTAGCGGGGAGGAATGAGCAGTTCTTC.

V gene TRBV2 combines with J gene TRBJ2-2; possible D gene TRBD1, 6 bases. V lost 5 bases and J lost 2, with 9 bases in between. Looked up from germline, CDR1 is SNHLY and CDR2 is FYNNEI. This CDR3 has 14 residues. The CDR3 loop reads CASSSGQNTGELFF. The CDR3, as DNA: TGTGCCAGCAGTTCGGGACAAAACACCGGGGAGCTGTTTTTT.

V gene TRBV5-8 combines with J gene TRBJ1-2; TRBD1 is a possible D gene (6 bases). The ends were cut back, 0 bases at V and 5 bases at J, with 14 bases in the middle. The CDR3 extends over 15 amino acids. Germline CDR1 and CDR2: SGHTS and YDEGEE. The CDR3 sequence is CASSLAVRGGYGYTF. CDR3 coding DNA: TGTGCCAGCAGCTTGGCGGTCAGGGGAGGGTATGGCTACACCTTC.

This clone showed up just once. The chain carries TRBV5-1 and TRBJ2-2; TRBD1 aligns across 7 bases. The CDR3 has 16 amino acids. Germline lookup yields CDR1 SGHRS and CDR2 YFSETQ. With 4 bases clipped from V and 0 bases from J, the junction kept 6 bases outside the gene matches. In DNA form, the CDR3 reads TGCGCCAGCAGCGTCACAGGGGCACCGAACACCGGGGAGCTGTTTTTT. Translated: CASSVTGAPNTGELFF.

CDR3 nucleotides: TGTGCCAGCAGCGGGGACAGGGGGCCTGGAAACACCATATATTTT. Its translation: CASSGDRGPGNTIYF. This chain connects TRBV7-3 to TRBJ1-3; the match to TRBD1 covers 12 bases. Per germline, CDR1 SGHTA and CDR2 FQGTGA. The junction had 1 base not matched to a gene; V was cut back by 5 bases and J by 2 bases. The CDR3 runs 15 residues.

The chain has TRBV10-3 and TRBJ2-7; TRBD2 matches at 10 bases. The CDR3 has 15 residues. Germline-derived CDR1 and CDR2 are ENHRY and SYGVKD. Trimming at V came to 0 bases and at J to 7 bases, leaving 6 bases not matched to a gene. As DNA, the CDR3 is TGTGCCATCAGTGAGTCAGGACTAGCGGCCAGGGAGCAGTACTTC. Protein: CAISESGLAAREQYF.

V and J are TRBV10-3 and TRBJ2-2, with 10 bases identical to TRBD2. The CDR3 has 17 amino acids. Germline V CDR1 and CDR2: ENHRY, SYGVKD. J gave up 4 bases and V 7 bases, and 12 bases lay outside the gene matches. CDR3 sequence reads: CAIIGERGGSVTGELFF. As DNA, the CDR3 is TGTGCCATCATCGGGGAGCGGGGGGGTTCGGTCACCGGGGAGCTGTTTTTT.

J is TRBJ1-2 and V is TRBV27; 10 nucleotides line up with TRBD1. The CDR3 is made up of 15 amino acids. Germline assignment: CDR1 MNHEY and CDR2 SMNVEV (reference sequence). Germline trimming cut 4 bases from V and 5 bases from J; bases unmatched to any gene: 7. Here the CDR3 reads CASSSRQGARYGYTF. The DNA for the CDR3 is TGTGCCAGCAGTTCCAGACAGGGGGCGCGGTATGGCTACACCTTC.

This chain's CDR3 is CASSLRDRGSREQYF. The CDR3 bases are TGTGCCAGCAGCCTCCGGGACAGGGGGTCTAGGGAGCAGTACTTC. The chain has TRBV7-8 and TRBJ2-7; 11 nucleotides line up with TRBD1. The CDR3 is made up of 15 amino acids. The germline V gene encodes CDR1 SGHVS and CDR2 FQNEAQ. V lost 5 bases and J lost 7; bases outside the gene matches: 10.

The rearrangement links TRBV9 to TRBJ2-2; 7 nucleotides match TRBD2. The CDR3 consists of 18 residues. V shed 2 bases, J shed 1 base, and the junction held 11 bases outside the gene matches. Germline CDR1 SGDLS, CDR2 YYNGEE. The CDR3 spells CASSVPPWDYQNTGELFF. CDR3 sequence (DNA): TGTGCCAGCAGCGTTCCTCCTTGGGACTATCAGAACACCGGGGAGCTGTTTTTT.

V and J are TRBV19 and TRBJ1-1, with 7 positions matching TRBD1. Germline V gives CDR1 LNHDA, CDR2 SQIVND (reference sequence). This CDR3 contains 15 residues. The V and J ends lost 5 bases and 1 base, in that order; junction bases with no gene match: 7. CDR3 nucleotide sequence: TGTGCCAGTAGTTTCCTGGACAGGCCGAACACTGAAGCTTTCTTT. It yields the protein CASSFLDRPNTEAFF. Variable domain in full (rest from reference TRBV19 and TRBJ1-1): DGGITQSPKYLFRKEGQNVTLSCEQNLNHDAMYWYRQDPGQGLRLIYYSQIVNDFQKGDIAEGYSVSREKKESFPLTVTSAQKNPTAFYLCASSFLDRPNTEAFFGQGTRLTVV.

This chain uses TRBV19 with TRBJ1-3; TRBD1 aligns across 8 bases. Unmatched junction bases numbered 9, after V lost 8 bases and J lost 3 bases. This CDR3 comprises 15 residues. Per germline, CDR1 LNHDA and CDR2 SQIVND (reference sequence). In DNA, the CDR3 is TGTGCCAGTGGCGCCCGGACAGGGATTGGAAACACCATATATTTT. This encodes CASGARTGIGNTIYF.